A selection of T cell receptor beta chains follows, all from one sample in a study of CD8 T cells in Susac syndrome. A single record per CDR3 protein comes from TCRdb applying MiXCR to the immunoSEQ multiplex PCR reads. The data show roughly 180,000 distinct CDR3 sequences, with roughly 92% seen just once and around 0.097% held by the top ten. Sequenced input: CD4+ T cells from PBMCs. All receptors derive from a human donor with multiple sclerosis. Each CDR3 is given with its conserved first and last residue. A D gene is named only where the DNA matches it firmly. Rows give clone size only sometimes, using once, few, many, or a class for an expanded clone.

clone_size	d_call	v_call	j_call	cdr3_aa	cdr3_nt
NA	TRBD1	TRBV25-1	TRBJ1-6	CASAGQGNSPLHF	TGTGCCAGCGCCGGACAGGGTAATTCACCCCTCCACTTT
NA	NA	TRBV3-1	TRBJ1-1	CASSQDLGGWKKVGTEAFF	TGTGCCAGCAGCCAAGATCTAGGGGGTTGGAAAAAGGTCGGCACTGAAGCTTTCTTT
once	TRBD2	TRBV14	TRBJ2-4	CASSQARIAGALDIQYF	TGTGCCAGCAGCCAAGCGAGGATAGCGGGAGCTTTGGACATTCAGTACTTC
NA	NA	TRBV11-2	TRBJ1-4	CASTNMGRGKLFF	TGTGCCAGCACCAACATGGGCCGGGGAAAACTGTTTTTT
NA	NA	TRBV7-9	TRBJ2-7	CASSLGRGPYEQYF	TGTGCCAGCAGCTTAGGGCGGGGGCCCTACGAGCAGTACTTC
NA	NA	TRBV5-1	TRBJ2-7	CASSLVRGGGPTYEQYF	TGCGCCAGCAGCTTAGTTCGGGGAGGGGGACCGACCTACGAGCAGTACTTC
few	NA	TRBV5-4	TRBJ1-5	CASSLDTGQPQHF	TGTGCCAGCAGCTTGGATACGGGGCAGCCCCAGCATTTT
NA	TRBD2	TRBV13	TRBJ2-2	CASSWAPSGSNTGELFF	TGTGCCAGCAGCTGGGCCCCTAGCGGGTCGAACACCGGGGAGCTGTTTTTT
once	NA	TRBV20-1	TRBJ2-5	CSARESFASQETQYF	TGCAGTGCTAGAGAGAGTTTTGCGAGCCAAGAGACCCAGTACTTC
NA	NA	TRBV28	TRBJ2-5	CASSLYQVETQYF	TGTGCCAGCAGTTTGTATCAGGTAGAGACCCAGTACTTC